Listed below are T cell receptor beta chains from one sample, sequenced in a study of cytomegalovirus exposure and HLA in healthy donors. Repertoires were generated with immunoSEQ multiplex PCR, while TCRdb's copy carries only in-frame clones and drops some. The sample shows a few hundred thousand clones, less than 85% of them seen only once. The sample consisted of PBMCs. All receptors come from a girl aged 2 to 10 in good health and CMV-seronegative. Each CDR3 is given with its conserved first and last residue. Fields, in order: J gene, D gene, clone size, V gene, CDR3 protein, CDR3 DNA. A D gene is named only where the DNA matches it firmly. Size tells how often a clone was seen (once, few, many) or the class of an expanded clone, and some rows leave it out.

TRBJ2-5 | - | - | TRBV19 | CASSIGRRETQYF | TGTGCCAGTAGTATAGGGAGGAGGGAGACCCAGTACTTC
TRBJ2-7 | TRBD1 | - | TRBV18 | CASRPGTAYEQYF | TGTGCCAGCCGACCCGGGACAGCCTACGAGCAGTACTTC
TRBJ2-5 | - | - | TRBV19 | CASSIGSAETQYF | TGTGCCAGTAGTATCGGGTCCGCAGAGACCCAGTACTTC
TRBJ1-5 | - | - | TRBV6-5 | CASSLKGAGNQPQHF | TGTGCCAGCAGTTTAAAAGGGGCTGGCAATCAGCCCCAGCATTTT
TRBJ1-1 | - | - | TRBV4-1 | CASSPSRGNTEAFF | TGCGCCAGCAGCCCTTCCAGAGGGAACACTGAAGCTTTCTTT
TRBJ1-1 | - | - | TRBV5-1 | CASNTRGMNTEAFF | TGCGCCAGCAACACCCGGGGGATGAACACTGAAGCTTTCTTT
TRBJ2-7 | TRBD2 | - | TRBV27 | CASSFDGRAAYEQYF | TGTGCCAGCAGTTTCGACGGGAGGGCAGCCTACGAGCAGTACTTC
TRBJ1-4 | - | few | TRBV14 | CASSQGEEKLFF | TGTGCCAGCAGCCAAGGAGAAGAAAAACTGTTTTTT
TRBJ2-7 | TRBD2 | few | TRBV6-6 | CASSYETSGLEQYF | TGTGCCAGCAGTTACGAGACTAGCGGCCTCGAGCAGTACTTC
TRBJ1-1 | - | - | TRBV19 | CASSIKPGNTEAFF | TGTGCCAGTAGTATAAAGCCCGGGAACACTGAAGCTTTCTTT
TRBJ1-2 | TRBD1 | - | TRBV7-9 | CASSFPSGGGEGYTF | TGTGCCAGCAGCTTCCCGTCAGGGGGCGGTGAGGGCTACACCTTC
TRBJ2-3 | TRBD2 | - | TRBV19 | CASSIVPGGALTDTQYF | TGTGCCAGTAGTATAGTCCCGGGGGGGGCGTTGACAGATACGCAGTATTTT
TRBJ1-1 | - | - | TRBV25-1 | CASSGGVEAFF | TGTGCCAGCAGTGGGGGGGTTGAAGCTTTCTTT
TRBJ1-1 | - | once | TRBV11-1 | CASSLIGAAAFF | TGTGCCAGCAGCTTAATAGGAGCCGCGGCTTTCTTT
TRBJ2-7 | - | - | TRBV11-2 | CASSLGLYYEQYF | TGTGCCAGCAGCCTAGGACTGTATTACGAGCAGTACTTC
TRBJ1-2 | TRBD1 | - | TRBV7-2 | CASSPQTGGSLPYGYTF | TGTGCCAGCAGCCCCCAGACAGGGGGCAGCCTCCCCTATGGCTACACCTTC
TRBJ2-1 | TRBD2 | - | TRBV7-9 | CASSRGVAGLYEQFF | TGTGCCAGCAGCCGCGGGGTAGCGGGGTTGTATGAGCAGTTCTTC
TRBJ2-3 | TRBD2 | once | TRBV11-2 | CASSLGGAGVGDTQYF | TGTGCCAGCAGCTTAGGAGGAGCGGGAGTAGGAGATACGCAGTATTTT
TRBJ2-7 | TRBD1 | once | TRBV19 | CASSAKGQGFSYEQYF | TGTGCCAGTAGTGCAAAGGGACAGGGGTTCTCCTACGAGCAGTACTTC
TRBJ2-7 | - | - | TRBV5-4 | CASSSARARHEQYF | TGTGCCAGCAGCTCAGCCAGGGCTCGGCACGAGCAGTACTTC
TRBJ1-4 | - | few | TRBV6-1 | CASSQQSSNEKLFF | TGTGCCAGCAGTCAACAGAGTTCGAATGAAAAACTGTTTTTT
TRBJ2-3 | - | - | TRBV9 | CASSGQEGTDTQYF | TGTGCCAGCAGCGGGCAGGAAGGCACAGATACGCAGTATTTT
TRBJ1-2 | - | - | TRBV2 | CASSPRGVSPNYGYTF | TGTGCCAGCAGTCCACGAGGAGTTAGCCCTAACTATGGCTACACCTTC
TRBJ1-2 | - | - | TRBV5-4 | CASSLELPYGYTF | TGTGCCAGCAGCTTGGAACTCCCCTATGGCTACACCTTC
TRBJ2-2 | - | - | TRBV5-1 | CASSLGGRNTGELFF | TGCGCCAGCAGCTTGGGGGGCCGGAACACCGGGGAGCTGTTTTTT
TRBJ2-3 | - | few | TRBV7-9 | CASSLDRGSTDTQYF | TGTGCCAGCAGCTTAGACAGAGGGTCCACAGATACGCAGTATTTT
TRBJ2-7 | - | - | TRBV30 | CAWSTYEQYF | TGTGCCTGGAGCACCTACGAGCAGTACTTC
TRBJ1-2 | TRBD1 | - | TRBV19 | CASSIRRQGVSGYTF | TGTGCCAGTAGTATAAGGCGACAGGGGGTGAGCGGCTACACCTTC
TRBJ2-5 | TRBD1 | - | TRBV2 | CARGTYGQGGLAGETQYF | TGTGCCAGGGGCACTTACGGACAGGGGGGTCTAGCGGGAGAGACCCAGTACTTC
TRBJ1-2 | - | - | TRBV29-1 | CSVEKASYGYTF | TGCAGCGTTGAAAAAGCTTCCTATGGCTACACCTTC
TRBJ1-5 | - | - | TRBV28 | CASSPHSSNQPQHF | TGTGCCAGCAGTCCACACAGTAGCAATCAGCCCCAGCATTTT
TRBJ2-3 | TRBD2 | - | TRBV6-6 | CASTDGLAGTDTQYF | TGTGCCAGCACCGATGGACTAGCTGGCACAGATACGCAGTATTTT
TRBJ1-5 | - | - | TRBV7-9 | CASSSTGNSNQPQHF | TGTGCCAGCAGCTCCACAGGGAATAGCAATCAGCCCCAGCATTTT
TRBJ1-2 | - | few | TRBV9 | CASSVEQTTNYGYTF | TGTGCCAGCAGCGTAGAACAGACTACTAACTATGGCTACACCTTC
TRBJ2-1 | TRBD1 | - | TRBV7-9 | CASSSDRDNEQFF | TGTGCCAGCAGCTCGGACAGGGACAATGAGCAGTTCTTC
TRBJ2-5 | TRBD1 | once | TRBV5-4 | CASRLRDRGETQYF | TGTGCCAGCCGACTGAGGGACAGGGGGGAGACCCAGTACTTC
TRBJ2-1 | TRBD2 | - | TRBV5-1 | CASSSGTSGNEQFF | TGCGCCAGCAGCTCAGGGACTAGCGGCAATGAGCAGTTCTTC
TRBJ2-5 | TRBD2 | - | TRBV9 | CASSVSGAGETQYF | TGTGCCAGCAGCGTTAGCGGGGCGGGCGAGACCCAGTACTTC
TRBJ2-3 | TRBD2 | - | TRBV6-6 | CASRVAGNTDTQYF | TGTGCCAGCAGAGTAGCGGGGAACACAGATACGCAGTATTTT
TRBJ2-7 | - | once | TRBV19 | CASSFGTGRGIYEQYF | TGTGCCAGTAGTTTCGGGACGGGGAGGGGGATCTACGAGCAGTACTTC
TRBJ1-4 | - | - | TRBV2 | CASSGGSEKLFF | TGTGCCAGCAGTGGAGGGAGTGAAAAACTGTTTTTT
TRBJ2-7 | TRBD1 | - | TRBV6-6 | CASSYGTGGSEQYF | TGTGCCAGCAGTTACGGGACAGGGGGTTCCGAGCAGTACTTC
TRBJ2-2 | - | - | TRBV19 | CASSRWTNTGELFF | TGTGCCAGTAGTCGTTGGACTAACACCGGGGAGCTGTTTTTT
TRBJ1-2 | - | - | TRBV5-1 | CASSRPPEGYTF | TGCGCCAGCAGCCGCCCGCCGGAGGGCTACACCTTC
TRBJ1-3 | - | few | TRBV7-9 | CASSLDGRGNTIYF | TGTGCCAGCAGCTTAGATGGTCGGGGAAACACCATATATTTT
TRBJ2-7 | - | - | TRBV7-6 | CASSLDQGRGYEQYF | TGTGCCAGCAGCTTAGACCAGGGCAGAGGCTACGAGCAGTACTTC
TRBJ1-5 | - | - | TRBV6-1 | CASSERGNSNQPQHF | TGTGCCAGCAGTGAACGGGGGAATAGCAATCAGCCCCAGCATTTT
TRBJ2-7 | TRBD1 | - | TRBV12-5 | CASGTGQGTTYEQYF | TGTGCTAGTGGCACCGGACAGGGGACGACCTACGAGCAGTACTTC
TRBJ2-5 | - | once | TRBV2 | CASSRRYQETQYF | TGTGCCAGCAGTAGGAGGTACCAAGAGACCCAGTACTTC
TRBJ2-7 | TRBD1 | - | TRBV6-1 | CASSEEVPGQVRDEQYF | TGTGCCAGCAGTGAAGAGGTCCCGGGACAGGTCAGGGACGAGCAGTACTTC
TRBJ2-1 | TRBD2 | - | TRBV7-9 | CASSKGGLAGVYEQFF | TGTGCCAGCAGCAAAGGGGGACTAGCGGGAGTCTATGAGCAGTTCTTC
TRBJ1-1 | - | - | TRBV6-5 | CASTQGTTTEAFF | TGTGCCAGCACTCAGGGGACGACGACTGAAGCTTTCTTT
TRBJ2-5 | TRBD2 | - | TRBV5-1 | CASSLVVWGGSQETQYF | TGCGCCAGCAGCTTGGTGGTTTGGGGCGGGAGCCAAGAGACCCAGTACTTC